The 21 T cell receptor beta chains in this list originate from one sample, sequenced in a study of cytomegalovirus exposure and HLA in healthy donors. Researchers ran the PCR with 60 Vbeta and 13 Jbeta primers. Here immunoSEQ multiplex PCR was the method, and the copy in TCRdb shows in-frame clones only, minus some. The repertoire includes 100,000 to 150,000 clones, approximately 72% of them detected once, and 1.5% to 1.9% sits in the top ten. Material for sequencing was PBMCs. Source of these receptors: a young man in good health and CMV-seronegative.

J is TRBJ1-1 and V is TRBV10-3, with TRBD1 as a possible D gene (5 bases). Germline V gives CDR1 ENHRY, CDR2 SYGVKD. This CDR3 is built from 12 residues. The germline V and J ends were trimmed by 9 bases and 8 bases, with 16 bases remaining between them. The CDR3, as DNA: TGTGCCATGAAGACCTTGCGGGGCGAAGCTTTCTTT. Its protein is CAMKTLRGEAFF.

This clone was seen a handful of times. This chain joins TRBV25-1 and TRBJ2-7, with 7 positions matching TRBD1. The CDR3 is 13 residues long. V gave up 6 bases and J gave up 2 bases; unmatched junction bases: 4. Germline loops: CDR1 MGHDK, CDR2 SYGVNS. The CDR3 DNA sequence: TGTGCCAGCAGGGGACAGTCGACCTACGAGCAGTACTTC. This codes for CASRGQSTYEQYF.

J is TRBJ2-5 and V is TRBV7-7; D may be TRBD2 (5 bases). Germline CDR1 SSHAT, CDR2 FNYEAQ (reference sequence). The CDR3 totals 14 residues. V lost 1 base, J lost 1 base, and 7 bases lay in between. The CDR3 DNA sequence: TGTGCCAGCAGCTTAGGAGCGGCCCAAGAGACCCAGTACTTC. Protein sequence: CASSLGAAQETQYF.

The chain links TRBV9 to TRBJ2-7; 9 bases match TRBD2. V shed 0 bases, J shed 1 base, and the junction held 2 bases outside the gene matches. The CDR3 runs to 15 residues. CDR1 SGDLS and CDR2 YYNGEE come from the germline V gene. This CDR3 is CASSVAGLASYEQYF. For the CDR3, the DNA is TGTGCCAGCAGCGTAGCGGGACTAGCTTCCTACGAGCAGTACTTC.

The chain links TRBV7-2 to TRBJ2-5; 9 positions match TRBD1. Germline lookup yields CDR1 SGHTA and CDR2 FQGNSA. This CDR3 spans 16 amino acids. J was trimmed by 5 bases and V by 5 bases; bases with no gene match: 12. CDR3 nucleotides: TGTGCCAGCAGCCCCTCGGGACAGGGATGGTGGGAGACCCAGTACTTC. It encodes CASSPSGQGWWETQYF. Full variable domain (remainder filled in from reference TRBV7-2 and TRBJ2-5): GAGVSQSPSNKVTEKGKDVELRCDPISGHTALYWYRQSLGQGLEFLIYFQGNSAPDKSGLPSDRFSAERTGGSVSTLTIQRTQQEDSAVYLCASSPSGQGWWETQYFGPGTRLLVL.

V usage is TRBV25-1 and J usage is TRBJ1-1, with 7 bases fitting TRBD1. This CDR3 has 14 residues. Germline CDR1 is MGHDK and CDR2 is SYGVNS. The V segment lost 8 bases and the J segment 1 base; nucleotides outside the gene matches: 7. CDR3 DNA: TGTGCCAGCGTTCGGACAGGTTGGAACACTGAAGCTTTCTTT. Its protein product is CASVRTGWNTEAFF.

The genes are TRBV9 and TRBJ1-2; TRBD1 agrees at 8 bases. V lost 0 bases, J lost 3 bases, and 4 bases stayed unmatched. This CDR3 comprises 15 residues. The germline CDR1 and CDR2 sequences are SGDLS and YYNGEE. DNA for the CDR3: TGTGCCAGCAGCGTAGGGGACAGGCCTGACTATGGCTACACCTTC. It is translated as CASSVGDRPDYGYTF.

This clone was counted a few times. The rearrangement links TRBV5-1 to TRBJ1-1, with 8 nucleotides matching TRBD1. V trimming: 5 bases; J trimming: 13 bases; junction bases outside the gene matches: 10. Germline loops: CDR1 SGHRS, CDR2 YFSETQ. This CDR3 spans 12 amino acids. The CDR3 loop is CASRGGTGPGFF. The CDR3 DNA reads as TGCGCCAGCAGGGGGGGGACAGGACCGGGTTTCTTT. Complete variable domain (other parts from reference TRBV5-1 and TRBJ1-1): KAGVTQTPRYLIKTRGQQVTLSCSPISGHRSVSWYQQTPGQGLQFLFEYFSETQRNKGNFPGRFSGRQFSNSRSEMNVSTLELGDSALYLCASRGGTGPGFFGQGTRLTVV.

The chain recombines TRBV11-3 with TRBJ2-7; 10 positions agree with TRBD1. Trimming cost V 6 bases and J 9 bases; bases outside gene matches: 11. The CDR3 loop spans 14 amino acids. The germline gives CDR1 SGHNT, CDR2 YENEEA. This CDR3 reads CASSSGTGVCGQYF. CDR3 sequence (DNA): TGTGCCAGCAGTTCGGGGACAGGGGTTTGCGGGCAGTACTTC.

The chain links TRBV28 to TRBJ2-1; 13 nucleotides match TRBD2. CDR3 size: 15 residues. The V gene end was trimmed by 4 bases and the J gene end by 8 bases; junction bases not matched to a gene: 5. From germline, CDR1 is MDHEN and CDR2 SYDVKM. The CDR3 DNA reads TGTGCCAGCAGTTCCACTAGCGGGAGGGCCTATGAGCAGTTCTTC. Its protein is CASSSTSGRAYEQFF. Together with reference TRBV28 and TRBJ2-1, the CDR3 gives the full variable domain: DVKVTQSSRYLVKRTGEKVFLECVQDMDHENMFWYRQDPGLGLRLIYFSYDVKMKEKGDIPEGYSVSREKKERFSLILESASTNQTSMYLCASSSTSGRAYEQFFGPGTRLTVL.

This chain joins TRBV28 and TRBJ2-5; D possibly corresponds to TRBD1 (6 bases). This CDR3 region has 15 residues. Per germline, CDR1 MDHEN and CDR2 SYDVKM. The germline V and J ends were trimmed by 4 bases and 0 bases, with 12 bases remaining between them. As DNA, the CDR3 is TGTGCCAGCAGTTCCCGCGACAGGTACCAAGAGACCCAGTACTTC. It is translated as CASSSRDRYQETQYF.

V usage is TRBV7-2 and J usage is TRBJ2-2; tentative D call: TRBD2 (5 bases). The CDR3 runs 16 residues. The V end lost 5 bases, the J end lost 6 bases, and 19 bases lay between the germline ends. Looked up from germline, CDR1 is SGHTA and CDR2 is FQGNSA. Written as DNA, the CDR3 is TGTGCCAGCAGCCCGAGAGCGGACCGAAGGGCCGGGGAGCTGTTTTTT. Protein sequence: CASSPRADRRAGELFF.

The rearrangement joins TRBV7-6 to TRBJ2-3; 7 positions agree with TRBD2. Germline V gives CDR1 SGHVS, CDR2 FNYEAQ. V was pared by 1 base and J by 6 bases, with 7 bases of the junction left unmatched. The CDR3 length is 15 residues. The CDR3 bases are TGTGCCAGCAGCTTAGGGGGGACTACCAGGGATACGCAGTATTTT. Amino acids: CASSLGGTTRDTQYF. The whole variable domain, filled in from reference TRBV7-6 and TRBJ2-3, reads GAGVSQSPRYKVTKRGQDVALRCDPISGHVSLYWYRQALGQGPEFLTYFNYEAQQDKSGLPNDRFSAERPEGSISTLTIQRTEQRDSAMYRCASSLGGTTRDTQYFGPGTRLTVL.

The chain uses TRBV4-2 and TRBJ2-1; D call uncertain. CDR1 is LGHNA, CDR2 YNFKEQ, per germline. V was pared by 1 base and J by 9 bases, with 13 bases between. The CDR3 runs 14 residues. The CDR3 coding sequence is TGTGCCAGCAGCCAAGCTTCGCCCGCCGGTGAGCAGTTCTTC. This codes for CASSQASPAGEQFF.

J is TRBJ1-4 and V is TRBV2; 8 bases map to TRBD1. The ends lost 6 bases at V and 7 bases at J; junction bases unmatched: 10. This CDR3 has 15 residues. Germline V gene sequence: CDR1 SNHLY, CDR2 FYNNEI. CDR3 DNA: TGTGCCAGCAGCCGGACCGGGACAGGAGCTGAAAAACTGTTTTTT. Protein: CASSRTGTGAEKLFF.

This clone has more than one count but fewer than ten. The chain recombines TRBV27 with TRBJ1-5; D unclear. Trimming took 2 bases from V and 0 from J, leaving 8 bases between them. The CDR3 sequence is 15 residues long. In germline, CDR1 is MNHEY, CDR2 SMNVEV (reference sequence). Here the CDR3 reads CASSLEGGSNQPQHF. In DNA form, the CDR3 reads TGTGCCAGCAGTTTAGAGGGAGGTAGCAATCAGCCCCAGCATTTT.

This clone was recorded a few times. In nucleotides, the CDR3 is TGTGCCACCAGCACCCAATACAGGCACAATGAAAAACTGTTTTTT. Protein: CATSTQYRHNEKLFF. The chain links TRBV15 to TRBJ1-4, with D possibly being TRBD1 (5 bases). Trimming cost V 4 bases and J 5 bases, with 14 bases left between them. The germline V gene has CDR1 LNHNV and CDR2 YYDKDF (reference sequence). This CDR3 contains 15 residues. Full variable domain (rest looked up from reference TRBV15 and TRBJ1-4): DAMVIQNPRYQVTQFGKPVTLSCSQTLNHNVMYWYQQKSSQAPKLLFHYYDKDFNNEADTPDNFQSRRPNTSFCFLDIRSPGLGDTAMYLCATSTQYRHNEKLFFGSGTQLSVL.

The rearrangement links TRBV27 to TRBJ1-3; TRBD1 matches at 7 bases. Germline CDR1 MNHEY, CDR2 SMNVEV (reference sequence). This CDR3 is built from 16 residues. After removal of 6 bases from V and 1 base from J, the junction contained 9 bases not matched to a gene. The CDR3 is CASSLRQGYSGNTIYF. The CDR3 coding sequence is TGTGCCAGCAGCCTGCGACAGGGTTATTCTGGAAACACCATATATTTT.

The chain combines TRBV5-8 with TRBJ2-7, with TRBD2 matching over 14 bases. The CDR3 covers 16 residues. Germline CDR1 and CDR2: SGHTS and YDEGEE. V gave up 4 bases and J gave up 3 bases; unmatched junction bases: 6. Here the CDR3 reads CASSLGLAGAIYEQYF. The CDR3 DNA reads TGTGCCAGCAGCCTGGGACTAGCGGGAGCCATCTACGAGCAGTACTTC.

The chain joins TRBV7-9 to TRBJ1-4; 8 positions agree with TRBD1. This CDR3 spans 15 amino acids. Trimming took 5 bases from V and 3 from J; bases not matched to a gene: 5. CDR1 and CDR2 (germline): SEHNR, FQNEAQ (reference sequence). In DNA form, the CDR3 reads TGTGCCAGCAGCGAACCAGGGGGCTCTAATGAAAAACTGTTTTTT. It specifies CASSEPGGSNEKLFF.

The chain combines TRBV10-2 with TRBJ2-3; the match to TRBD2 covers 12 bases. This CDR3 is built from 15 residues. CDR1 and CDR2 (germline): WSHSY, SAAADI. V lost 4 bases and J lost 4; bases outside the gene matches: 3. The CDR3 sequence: CASSALAGGPDTQYF. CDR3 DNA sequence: TGCGCCAGCAGTGCTCTAGCGGGAGGGCCAGATACGCAGTATTTT.